One and the same sample provided the 11 T cell receptor beta chains below, sequenced in a study of blood T cell repertoires in COVID-19. Sequencing was performed with immunoSEQ multiplex PCR; in TCRdb, only in-frame clones are kept and a portion is missing. Altogether some 250,000 clones are present, approximately 86% being singletons, with the ten largest covering about 2.1%. The sequenced sample consisted of peripheral blood. These receptors came from a man aged 25-40 years with active or convalescent COVID-19.

The chain uses TRBV11-2 and TRBJ1-4; D is undetermined. This CDR3 contains 15 residues. Trimming took off 3 bases at V and 0 bases at J, with 8 bases between the two ends. CDR1 and CDR2 from the germline V gene are SGHAT and FQNNGV. CDR3 loop: CASSLGPTTNEKLFF. In DNA, the CDR3 is TGTGCCAGCAGCTTGGGCCCCACAACTAATGAAAAACTGTTTTTT.

The chain is built from TRBV5-1 and TRBJ1-5; D might be TRBD1 (5 bases). The CDR3 covers 14 residues. CDR1 and CDR2 from the germline V gene are SGHRS and YFSETQ. Trimming shortened V by 0 bases and J by 7 bases, and 11 bases separated the two germline ends. The DNA of the CDR3 is TGCGCCAGCAGCTTGGTAGGGGCAGGGCAGCCCCAGCATTTT. Translated: CASSLVGAGQPQHF.

This chain connects TRBV15 to TRBJ1-5, with D hard to call. Trimming stripped 0 bases from V and 7 bases from J, with 13 bases between. The length of the CDR3 is 15 residues. Germline lookup yields CDR1 LNHNV and CDR2 YYDKDF (reference sequence). The DNA for the CDR3 is TGTGCCACCAGCAGAGATCTTGGGCTCATACAGCCCCAGCATTTT. This encodes CATSRDLGLIQPQHF.

This rearrangement joins TRBV4-1 to TRBJ2-7; TRBD1 is a possible D gene (5 bases). This CDR3 spans 13 amino acids. V gave up 3 bases and J gave up 4 bases, with 10 bases separating them. Germline V lookup: CDR1 MGHRA, CDR2 YSYEKL. The CDR3 sequence is CASSQGLRYEQYF. The CDR3 DNA sequence: TGCGCCAGCAGCCAGGGGCTCCGATACGAGCAGTACTTC.

This chain joins TRBV11-1 and TRBJ2-6, with 9 nucleotides matching TRBD1. The V and J ends lost 5 bases and 10 bases, in that order; junction bases with no gene match: 6. The germline gives CDR1 SGHAT, CDR2 FQDESV (reference sequence). The CDR3 runs 14 residues. Here the CDR3 DNA reads TGTGCCAGCAGCCTGGGGACAGGGCTAAACGTCCTGACTTTC. Its translation: CASSLGTGLNVLTF.

This chain joins TRBV18 and TRBJ1-2; 9 nucleotides match TRBD1. J lost 2 bases, V lost 6 bases, and 4 bases had no gene match. In germline, CDR1 is KGHSH, CDR2 LQKENI. CDR3 length: 14 amino acids. The CDR3 nucleotides are TGTGCCAGCTCGCGGGACAGGGAGAACTATGGCTACACCTTC. It translates to CASSRDRENYGYTF. The complete variable domain, with remaining parts taken from reference TRBV18 and TRBJ1-2, reads NAGVMQNPRHLVRRRGQEARLRCSPMKGHSHVYWYRQLPEEGLKFMVYLQKENIIDESGMPKERFSAEFPKEGPSILRIQQVVRGDSAAYFCASSRDRENYGYTFGSGTRLTVV.

As concerns this clone: The same CDR3 can be traced to other DNA sequences in this sample. This chain links TRBV12-5 with TRBJ2-1; possible D gene TRBD2, 6 bases. V lost 1 base to trimming and J lost 11 bases, with 18 bases between them. Germline V CDR1 and CDR2: LGHNT, FRNRAP. The CDR3 runs 15 residues. The chain's CDR3 is CASGLDTGLGDQQFF. The CDR3, as DNA: TGTGCTAGTGGTTTGGATACGGGACTCGGGGACCAGCAGTTCTTC.

Turning to this clone: Sequence at one end of the junction differs from germline and may be a read error. V and J are TRBV30 and TRBJ2-1, with 8 bases that match TRBD1. This CDR3 has 12 residues. Germline V gives CDR1 GTSNPN, CDR2 SVGIG (reference sequence). The CDR3: CAWSVRQGRIVF. As DNA, the CDR3 is TGTGCCTGGAGTGTGAGACAGGGGCGTATTGTCTTC.

J is TRBJ2-3 and V is TRBV5-1; the match to TRBD1 covers 7 bases. After removal of 3 bases from V and 2 bases from J, the junction contained 15 bases not matched to a gene. The CDR3 contains 18 residues. Germline V gene data show CDR1 as SGHRS and CDR2 as YFSETQ. CDR3 amino acids: CASSSAETGNSLTDTQYF. The CDR3 nucleotides read TGCGCCAGCAGCTCCGCAGAGACAGGGAATTCCCTCACAGATACGCAGTATTTT.

J is TRBJ1-3 and V is TRBV5-1; TRBD1 might be the D (6 bases). Germline CDR1 is SGHRS and CDR2 is YFSETQ. The length of the CDR3 is 17 residues. V dropped 7 bases and J dropped 1 base, with 21 bases sitting between them. DNA for the CDR3: TGCGCCAGCGCCCGGGGGGGCCTTTCTGGTTCTGGAAACACCATATATTTT. Translated: CASARGGLSGSGNTIYF.

This clone showed up just once. Other nucleotide sequences in the sample specify the same CDR3. The chain uses TRBV30 and TRBJ1-1; D ambiguous. The germline V gene encodes CDR1 GTSNPN and CDR2 SVGIG (reference sequence). The CDR3 runs 12 residues. Trimming left V 3 bases short and J 0 bases short, with 5 bases between. In DNA, the CDR3 is TGTGCCTGGAGCCGGGTGAACACTGAAGCTTTCTTT. Residues: CAWSRVNTEAFF.